The entry below gives a single T cell receptor beta chain sequence along with its context. This record belongs to a study of blood T cell repertoires in COVID-19. Looking at the study overall: Samples taken during acute and convalescent COVID-19 were collected in the United States, Italy and Spain. PBMCs, B-cell-depleted T cells, or T cells provided the cDNA or gDNA that made up the material.

This table comes from immunoSEQ multiplex PCR, and its TCRdb copy is limited to in-frame clones, with some not included. The sample comprises approximately 210,000 clones, around 89% of which are singletons, and 4.8% rests with the top ten. This CDR3 contains 16 residues. The V gene's germline CDR1 is LNHDA and CDR2 SQIVND (reference sequence). Trimming took 3 bases from V and 1 from J; bases not matched to a gene: 7. This chain links TRBV19 with TRBJ1-1; 8 positions match TRBD1. What was sequenced was peripheral blood. The TCR sequence derives from a woman in her thirties or forties with acute or convalescent COVID-19. The CDR3 region has the DNA TGTGCCAGTAGTATCCTTCGTGGGACAGGGAACACTGAAGCTTTCTTT. It is translated as CASSILRGTGNTEAFF.